The source of this T cell receptor (beta chain) is a study of blood T cell repertoires in COVID-19 (dated by TCRdb to the early 2020s). About the study as a whole: Collaborator samples came from the United States, Italy and Spain and covered acute and convalescent phases of COVID-19. A freely available public database, intended as a resource for researchers studying the immune response to SARS-CoV-2, is where the repertoires were released. Samples came from the ongoing ImmuneRACE study (first 160 participants) plus 1,254 subjects from 6 global collaborators. The material from the prospective study consisted of cDNA or gDNA derived from T cells, B-cell-depleted T cells, or PBMCs. Sample metadata almost always included a de-identified subject ID, COVID-19 status, age in years and sex. Subjects who had been exposed to COVID-19, were actively infected with it, or had recovered from it provided the deeply sampled blood TCRbeta repertoires that made up the dataset. HLA class I and class II types, where available, came from metadata supplied by the sample provider rather than from assay-based typing. Here is what the overall study found, with its caveats: How much clinical and demographic metadata was included differed by source and by participant, and the metadata was provided uncurated.

To note about this clone: The target of this receptor is not known. Within one base of it there is no much larger clone, and no base qualities were kept.

The immunoSEQ Assay, a bias-controlled multiplex PCR, was used to amplify TCRbeta CDR3 regions from genomic DNA. As for how the authors treated the data: Within the assay, amplification of reference gene primers was used to estimate how many nucleated cells each sample contained. To quantify the absolute abundance of each unique TCRbeta CDR3 rearrangement, sequence reads were collapsed and filtered. For each sample, productive Simpson clonality was calculated as the square root of Simpson's diversity index over productive rearrangements. The table was pulled from immuneACCESS by TCRdb, which kept in-frame rearrangements only. Such tables lose some clones; where checked, under half of the loss comes from unresolved V genes, and the rest has no known cause. That table furnishes V, J and clone size, whereas the DNA furnished D and trimming. In all, the sample holds about 200,000 clones, and less than 85% of those were seen once. Roughly 6% of the sample rests with the top ten.

Each collaborating institution followed its own protocols to collect whole blood in K2EDTA tubes. For TCRbeta analysis, collaborator samples were shipped as frozen whole blood, as isolated PBMCs, or as DNA extracted from either sample type. From the germline V gene, CDR1 is SGHRS and CDR2 is YFSETQ. V has 1 base trimmed and J has 5 bases trimmed; junction bases matching no gene number 6. The CDR3 contains 15 residues, cysteine and phenylalanine counted. Only the CDR3 region is kept as DNA, spanning 45 bases read in frame from base 1. The sequence was obtained from a woman in her sixties or seventies with acute or convalescent COVID-19. The chain employs TRBV5-1 and TRBJ2-5, with 9 middle bases fitting TRBD2. Sequenced material: peripheral blood. The DNA is as follows: TGCGCCAGCAGCTTGTCGGCGGGAGGGGGGGAGACCCAGTACTTC. This sequence encodes CASSLSAGGGETQYF.